The 26 T cell receptor beta chains in this list originate from one sample, sequenced in a study of cytomegalovirus exposure and HLA in healthy donors. In the PCR, 60 Vbeta and 13 Jbeta primers were used. Libraries were prepared by immunoSEQ multiplex PCR; TCRdb keeps only in-frame clonotypes and omits some of them. Here the sample spans roughly 79,000 clones, around 70% being singletons. Sample: PBMCs. These receptors originate from a woman aged 50 to 65 in good health and CMV-seropositive.

The chain combines TRBV6-5 with TRBJ1-2, with 8 bases lining up with TRBD1. The CDR3 contains 11 residues. Germline CDR1 MNHEY, CDR2 SVGAGI. V trimming: 11 bases; J trimming: 8 bases; junction bases outside the gene matches: 7. The CDR3 region has the DNA TGTGCCGCCGGACAGGGCGTAGGCTACACCTTC. This translates into CAAGQGVGYTF.

The chain combines TRBV21-1 with TRBJ2-2; the D call of TRBD2 is as the table states it, not checked on the DNA. TRBV21-1 is a documented pseudogene. CDR3 length: 18 amino acids. In DNA form, the CDR3 reads TGTGCCAGCAGCAAAGCCCCCGGACTAGCGGGCGGTACCGGGGAGCTGTTTTTT. It encodes CASSKAPGLAGGTGELFF.

This chain joins TRBV6-5 and TRBJ2-5, with D possibly matching TRBD1 (5 bases). TRBJ2-7 explains the end of the DNA better; the J call may be wrong. This CDR3 has 14 residues. From germline, CDR1 is MNHEY and CDR2 SVGAGI. DNA of the CDR3: TGTGCCAGCAGTTACCAGGGCACGACCTACGAGCAGTACTTC. It encodes CASSYQGTTYEQYF.

The V gene is TRBV4-2, the J gene TRBJ2-3; D might be TRBD2 (6 bases). This CDR3 is 17 amino acids long. Germline V gene data show CDR1 as LGHNA and CDR2 as YNFKEQ. Between the trimmed V and J ends, which lost 0 bases and 2 bases, there was a span of 15 bases. The CDR3 loop is CASSQDLWSSDTDTQYF. The CDR3 DNA sequence: TGTGCCAGCAGCCAAGATCTGTGGTCTAGCGACACAGATACGCAGTATTTT.

V and J are TRBV30 and TRBJ2-3, with D possibly TRBD2 on 6 matching bases. This CDR3 has 13 amino acids. Germline assignment: CDR1 GTSNPN and CDR2 SVGIG (reference sequence). The V end was cut by 1 base, the J end by 7 bases, with 12 bases between. CDR3 sequence: CAWSDGRINTQYF. CDR3 bases: TGTGCCTGGAGTGACGGGAGAATAAATACGCAGTATTTT.

The chain is built from TRBV6-6 and TRBJ1-5, with 9 bases identical to TRBD1. Germline trimming cut 10 bases from V and 7 bases from J; bases unmatched to any gene: 11. The CDR3 sequence is 14 residues long. CDR1 and CDR2 (germline): MNHNY, SVGAGI (reference sequence). Here the CDR3 reads CATRGWDREQPQHF. For the CDR3, the DNA is TGTGCCACCAGAGGATGGGACAGGGAACAGCCCCAGCATTTT.

The rearrangement joins TRBV6-5 to TRBJ2-1; 7 positions match TRBD2. The ends lost 0 bases at V and 7 bases at J; junction bases unmatched: 9. The CDR3 consists of 16 residues. The V gene's germline CDR1 is MNHEY and CDR2 SVGAGI. CDR3 nucleotide sequence: TGTGCCAGCAGTTACTCGGGTACTAGCGTAAAGAATGAGCAGTTCTTC. Translation gives CASSYSGTSVKNEQFF.

The chain combines TRBV11-3 with TRBJ1-2, with 8 bases fitting TRBD1. Germline V lookup: CDR1 SGHNT, CDR2 YENEEA. V shed 6 bases, J shed 6 bases, and the junction held 6 bases outside the gene matches. The CDR3 runs to 13 residues. DNA of the CDR3: TGTGCCAGCAGTCCCGGGACAGGCCATGGCTACACCTTC. Amino acid sequence: CASSPGTGHGYTF.

V and J are TRBV5-4 and TRBJ1-1, with TRBD1 identical over 7 bases. V was clipped by 4 bases and J by 3 bases; unmatched bases: 6. The CDR3 runs 14 residues. Germline V gives CDR1 SGHNT, CDR2 YYREEE (reference sequence). CDR3 DNA: TGTGCCAGCAGCGCTTACAGGGGCGACACTGAAGCTTTCTTT. Translating gives CASSAYRGDTEAFF.

This chain uses TRBV18 with TRBJ2-7; no clear D. The CDR3 has 13 amino acids. V was shortened by 0 bases and J by 1 base, with 4 bases between the two germline ends. Germline V CDR1 and CDR2: KGHSH, LQKENI. The CDR3 coding sequence is TGTGCCAGCTCACCACCCTCTTCCTACGAGCAGTACTTC. Translation gives CASSPPSSYEQYF.

This clone showed up just a few times. The genes are TRBV19 and TRBJ2-5; possibly TRBD1 for D (5 bases). This CDR3 region has 13 residues. Germline assignment: CDR1 LNHDA and CDR2 SQIVND (reference sequence). V was cut by 5 bases and J by 1 base, with 8 bases left in between. The CDR3: CASSSTVQETQYF. In DNA, the CDR3 is TGTGCCAGTAGTTCGACAGTCCAAGAGACCCAGTACTTC.

This clone is a singleton in its sample. The chain links TRBV30 to TRBJ2-1; tentative D call: TRBD2 (6 bases). The CDR3 is 15 residues long. Between the trimmed V and J ends, which lost 1 base and 10 bases, there was a span of 20 bases. Germline V gene lookup returns CDR1 GTSNPN and CDR2 SVGIG (reference sequence). CDR3 loop: CAWSAGTGRGKEQFF. Here the CDR3 DNA reads TGTGCCTGGAGTGCGGGGACTGGACGGGGTAAGGAGCAGTTCTTC.

V gene TRBV18 combines with J gene TRBJ2-7, with 9 bases matching TRBD1. The junction had 5 bases not matched to a gene; V was cut back by 2 bases and J by 6 bases. There are 14 residues in the CDR3. Germline assignment: CDR1 KGHSH and CDR2 LQKENI. CDR3 amino acids: CASSPIQTGGEQYF. CDR3 DNA sequence: TGTGCCAGCTCACCAATCCAGACAGGGGGCGAGCAGTACTTC.

The DNA for the CDR3 is TGCGCCAGCAGCTTGGTGACTAGCGGGCGCCTCACCGGGGAGCTGTTTTTT. Residues: CASSLVTSGRLTGELFF. The chain couples TRBV5-1 to TRBJ2-2; TRBD2 aligns across 10 bases. The V gene's germline CDR1 is SGHRS and CDR2 YFSETQ. V trimming: 0 bases; J trimming: 4 bases; junction bases outside the gene matches: 6. This CDR3 is 17 amino acids long.

The V gene is TRBV27, the J gene TRBJ2-3; 7 bases match TRBD1. The germline CDR1 and CDR2 sequences are MNHEY and SMNVEV (reference sequence). Trimming cost V 2 bases and J 2 bases; bases outside gene matches: 4. The CDR3 totals 15 residues. The CDR3 DNA follows: TGTGCCAGCAGTTTAGTGACAGGGACCACAGATACGCAGTATTTT. It is translated as CASSLVTGTTDTQYF.

The V and J genes are TRBV2 and TRBJ2-7, with D possibly TRBD1 on 5 matching bases. The V end was cut by 11 bases, the J end by 4 bases, with 15 bases between. CDR3 length: 12 amino acids. Germline CDR1 SNHLY, CDR2 FYNNEI. The CDR3 nucleotides read TGTGCCCTCAGGGTGGGCAATTACGAGCAGTACTTC. Its protein product is CALRVGNYEQYF.

The chain uses TRBV14 and TRBJ2-7; a possible D gene is TRBD1 (6 bases). V shed 4 bases and J shed 2 bases, with 15 bases lying between them. There are 15 residues in the CDR3. Germline CDR1 SGHDN, CDR2 FVKESK. CDR3 DNA sequence: TGTGCCAGCAGCCGAGGGGGAAGGAGCACCTACGAGCAGTACTTC. It is translated as CASSRGGRSTYEQYF.

This chain connects TRBV28 to TRBJ1-2; D gene uncertain. CDR1 is MDHEN and CDR2 is SYDVKM in the germline V gene. Deletions cut 8 bases from V and 4 bases from J, with 11 bases between. The CDR3 is 12 residues long. The CDR3 loop is CASATTVYGYTF. The CDR3 DNA is TGTGCCAGCGCGACAACCGTCTATGGCTACACCTTC.

The chain links TRBV10-3 to TRBJ2-7; 16 bases align to TRBD2. The ends lost 10 bases at V and 4 bases at J; junction bases unmatched: 10. CDR3 size: 16 residues. Germline lookup yields CDR1 ENHRY and CDR2 SYGVKD. CDR3 amino acids: CATSGTSGRAGYEQYF. The CDR3 DNA sequence: TGTGCCACCTCCGGGACTAGCGGGAGGGCCGGATACGAGCAGTACTTC.

The chain couples TRBV11-2 to TRBJ2-7, with TRBD1 identical over 8 bases. In germline, CDR1 is SGHAT, CDR2 FQNNGV. The CDR3 sequence is 15 residues long. The J segment lost 4 bases and the V segment lost 7 bases, leaving 12 bases of the junction unmatched. For the CDR3, the DNA is TGTGCCAGCACCAGGACAGGGCTTGCGGGTTACGAGCAGTACTTC. It translates to CASTRTGLAGYEQYF.

This clone was found once. V and J are TRBV4-2 and TRBJ1-4, with D maybe TRBD1 (5 bases). The CDR3 length is 15 residues. CDR1 LGHNA and CDR2 YNFKEQ come from the germline V gene. Trimming pared 0 bases from V and 8 bases from J, leaving 13 bases between. CDR3 nucleotides: TGTGCCAGCAGCCAAGATCAGGGTGCGGCCGAAAAACTGTTTTTT. Translation gives CASSQDQGAAEKLFF.

The chain is built from TRBV10-2 and TRBJ2-2; TRBD1 aligns across 8 bases. Germline CDR1 reads WSHSY; CDR2 reads SAAADI. The CDR3 is 14 amino acids. Unmatched junction bases numbered 4, after V lost 6 bases and J lost 4 bases. CDR3 nucleotide sequence: TGCGCCAGCAGGCCCACAGGGGGCACCGGGGAGCTGTTTTTT. The encoded protein is CASRPTGGTGELFF.

CDR3 nucleotide sequence: TGTGCCAGCAGCTTCAGTGCCCGCGAAGCTTTCTTT. This translates into CASSFSAREAFF. The chain links TRBV5-8 to TRBJ1-1; D unclear. Trimming left V 2 bases short and J 8 bases short, with 10 bases between. This CDR3 has 12 residues. Germline V gene sequence: CDR1 SGHTS, CDR2 YDEGEE.

The chain is built from TRBV28 and TRBJ2-7; a weak D match, TRBD1 (5 bases). Germline assignment: CDR1 MDHEN and CDR2 SYDVKM. V gave up 5 bases and J gave up 3 bases, with 20 bases separating them. This CDR3 has 16 amino acids. CDR3: CASSNSRTPPNYEQYF. The CDR3, as DNA: TGTGCCAGCAGTAACAGTCGGACACCTCCTAACTACGAGCAGTACTTC.

The chain has TRBV5-4 and TRBJ2-5; 9 bases map to TRBD1. Trimming took 0 bases from V and 4 from J; bases not matched to a gene: 4. The CDR3 consists of 15 residues. From germline, CDR1 is SGHNT and CDR2 YYREEE (reference sequence). CDR3 DNA sequence: TGTGCCAGCAGCTTGGGACAGGGGGTGCGAGAGACCCAGTACTTC. The encoded protein is CASSLGQGVRETQYF.

This chain uses TRBV5-4 with TRBJ2-1; possibly TRBD2 for D (8 bases). The CDR3 totals 16 residues. Trimming pared 4 bases from V and 4 bases from J, leaving 18 bases between. Germline V gives CDR1 SGHNT, CDR2 YYREEE (reference sequence). In DNA, the CDR3 is TGTGCCAGCAGCAAGACTAGCGAGGGGGCTTACAATGAGCAGTTCTTC. Residues: CASSKTSEGAYNEQFF.